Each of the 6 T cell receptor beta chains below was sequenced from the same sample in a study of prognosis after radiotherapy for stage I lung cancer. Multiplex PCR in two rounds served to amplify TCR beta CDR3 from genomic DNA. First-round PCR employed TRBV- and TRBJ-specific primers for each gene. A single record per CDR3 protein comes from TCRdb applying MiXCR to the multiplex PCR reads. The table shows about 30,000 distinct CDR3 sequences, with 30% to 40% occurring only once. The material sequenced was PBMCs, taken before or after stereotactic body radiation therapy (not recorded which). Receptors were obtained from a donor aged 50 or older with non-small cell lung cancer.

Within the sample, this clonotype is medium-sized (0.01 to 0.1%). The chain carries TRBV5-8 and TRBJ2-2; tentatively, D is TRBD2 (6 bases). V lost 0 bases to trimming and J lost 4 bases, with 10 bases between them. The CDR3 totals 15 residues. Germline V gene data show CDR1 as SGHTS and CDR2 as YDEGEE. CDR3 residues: CASSLDGGSTGELFF. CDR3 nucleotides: TGTGCCAGCAGCTTGGACGGAGGGAGCACCGGGGAGCTGTTTTTT.

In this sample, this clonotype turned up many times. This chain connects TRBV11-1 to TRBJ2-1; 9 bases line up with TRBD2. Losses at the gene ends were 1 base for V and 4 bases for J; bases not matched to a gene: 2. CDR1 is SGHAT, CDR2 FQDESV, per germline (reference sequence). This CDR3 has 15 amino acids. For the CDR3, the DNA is TGTGCCAGCAGCTTAGAGACTAGCGGTTACAATGAGCAGTTCTTC. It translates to CASSLETSGYNEQFF.

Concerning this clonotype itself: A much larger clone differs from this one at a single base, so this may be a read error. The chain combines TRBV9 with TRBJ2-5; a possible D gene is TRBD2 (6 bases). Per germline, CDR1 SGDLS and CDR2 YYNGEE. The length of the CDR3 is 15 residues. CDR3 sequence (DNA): TGTGCCGGCAGCGTAGCTCCGACTAGTAGGGATACCCAGTACTTC. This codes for CAGSVAPTSRDTQYF.

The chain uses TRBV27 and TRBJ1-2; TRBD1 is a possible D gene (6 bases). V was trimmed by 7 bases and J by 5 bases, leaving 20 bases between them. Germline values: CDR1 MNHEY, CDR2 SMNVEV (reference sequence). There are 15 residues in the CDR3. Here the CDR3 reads CASILTPGHFYGYTF. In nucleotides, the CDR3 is TGTGCCAGCATCCTAACTCCGGGACACTTTTATGGCTACACCTTC.

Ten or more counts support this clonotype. CDR3: CSARDWAGLAGAGELFF. DNA of the CDR3: TGCAGTGCTAGAGATTGGGCGGGACTAGCGGGAGCCGGGGAGCTGTTTTTT. The rearrangement joins TRBV20-1 to TRBJ2-2, with 14 bases that match TRBD2. There are 17 residues in the CDR3. The germline V gene encodes CDR1 DFQATT and CDR2 SNEGSKA (reference sequence). The ends lost 0 bases at V and 6 bases at J; junction bases unmatched: 6.

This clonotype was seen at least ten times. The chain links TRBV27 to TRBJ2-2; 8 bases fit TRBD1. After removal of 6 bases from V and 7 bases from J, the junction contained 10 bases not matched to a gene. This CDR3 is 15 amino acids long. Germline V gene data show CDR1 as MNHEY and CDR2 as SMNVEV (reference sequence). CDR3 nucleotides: TGTGCCAGCAGAACCCGGACAGGGTTGTTCGGGGAGCTGTTTTTT. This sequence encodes CASRTRTGLFGELFF.